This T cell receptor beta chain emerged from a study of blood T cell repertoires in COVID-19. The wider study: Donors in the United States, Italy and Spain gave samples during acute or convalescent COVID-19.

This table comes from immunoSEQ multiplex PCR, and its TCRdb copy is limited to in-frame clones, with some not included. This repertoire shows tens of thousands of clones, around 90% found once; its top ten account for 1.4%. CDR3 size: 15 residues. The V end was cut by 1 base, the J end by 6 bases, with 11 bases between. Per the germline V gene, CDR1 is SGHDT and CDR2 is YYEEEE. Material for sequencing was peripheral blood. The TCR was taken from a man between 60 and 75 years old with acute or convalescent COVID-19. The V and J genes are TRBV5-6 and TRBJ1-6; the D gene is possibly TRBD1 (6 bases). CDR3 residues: CASSLLLGANSPLHF. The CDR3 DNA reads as TGTGCCAGCAGCTTGTTGCTGGGGGCTAATTCACCCCTCCACTTT.